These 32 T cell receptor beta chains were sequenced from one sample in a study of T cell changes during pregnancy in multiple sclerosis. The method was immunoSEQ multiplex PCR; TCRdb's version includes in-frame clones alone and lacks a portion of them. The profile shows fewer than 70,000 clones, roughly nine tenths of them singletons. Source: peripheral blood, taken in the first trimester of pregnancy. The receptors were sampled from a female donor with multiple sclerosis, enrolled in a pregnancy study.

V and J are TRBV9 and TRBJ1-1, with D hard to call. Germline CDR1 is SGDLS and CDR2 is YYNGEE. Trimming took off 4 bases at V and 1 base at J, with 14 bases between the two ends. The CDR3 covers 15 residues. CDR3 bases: TGTGCCAGCAGCCCTCGGGAGGTGACGAACACTGAAGCTTTCTTT. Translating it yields CASSPREVTNTEAFF.

The CDR3 is CAIKKDRGPDEQFF. CDR3 sequence (DNA): TGTGCCATCAAGAAGGACAGGGGGCCGGATGAGCAGTTCTTC. The V call is TRBV10-3, the J call TRBJ2-1, with TRBD1 matching 11 bases. The CDR3 has 14 amino acids. Germline CDR1 ENHRY, CDR2 SYGVKD. Unmatched junction bases numbered 7, after V lost 7 bases and J lost 8 bases.

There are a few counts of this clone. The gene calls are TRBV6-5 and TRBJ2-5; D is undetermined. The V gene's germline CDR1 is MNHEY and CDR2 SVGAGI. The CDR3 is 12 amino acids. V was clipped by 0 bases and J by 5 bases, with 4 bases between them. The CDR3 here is CASSYSGETQYF. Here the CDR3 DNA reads TGTGCCAGCAGTTACTCGGGCGAGACCCAGTACTTC.

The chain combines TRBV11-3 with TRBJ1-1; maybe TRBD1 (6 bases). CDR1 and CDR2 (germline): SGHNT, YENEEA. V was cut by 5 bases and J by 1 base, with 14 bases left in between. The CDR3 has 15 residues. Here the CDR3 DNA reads TGTGCCAGCAGCCCCGCCGGGACACAGAACACTGAAGCTTTCTTT. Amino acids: CASSPAGTQNTEAFF.

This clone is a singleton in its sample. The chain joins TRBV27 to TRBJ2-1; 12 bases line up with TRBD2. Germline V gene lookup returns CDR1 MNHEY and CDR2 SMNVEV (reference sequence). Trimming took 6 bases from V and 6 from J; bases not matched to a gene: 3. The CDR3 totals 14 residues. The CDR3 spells CASSLAGGPNEQFF. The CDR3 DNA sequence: TGTGCCAGCAGCCTAGCGGGAGGGCCCAATGAGCAGTTCTTC.

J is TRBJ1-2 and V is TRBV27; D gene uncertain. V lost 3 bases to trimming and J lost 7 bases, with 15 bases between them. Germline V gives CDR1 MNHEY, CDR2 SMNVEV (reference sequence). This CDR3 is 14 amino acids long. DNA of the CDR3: TGTGCCAGCAGTTTCAGCGGCCTTTTAGGTGGCTACACCTTC. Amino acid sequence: CASSFSGLLGGYTF.

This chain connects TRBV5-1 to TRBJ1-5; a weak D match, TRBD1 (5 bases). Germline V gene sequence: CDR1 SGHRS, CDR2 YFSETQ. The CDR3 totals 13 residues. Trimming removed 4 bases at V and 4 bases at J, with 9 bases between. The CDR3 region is CASSLDTNQPQHF. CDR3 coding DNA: TGCGCCAGCAGCCTGGACACAAATCAGCCCCAGCATTTT.

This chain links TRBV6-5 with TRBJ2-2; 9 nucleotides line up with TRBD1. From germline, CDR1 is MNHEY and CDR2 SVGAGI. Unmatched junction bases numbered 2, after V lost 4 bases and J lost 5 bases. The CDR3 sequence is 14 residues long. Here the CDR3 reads CASSWGQGTGELFF. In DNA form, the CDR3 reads TGTGCCAGCAGTTGGGGACAGGGTACCGGGGAGCTGTTTTTT.

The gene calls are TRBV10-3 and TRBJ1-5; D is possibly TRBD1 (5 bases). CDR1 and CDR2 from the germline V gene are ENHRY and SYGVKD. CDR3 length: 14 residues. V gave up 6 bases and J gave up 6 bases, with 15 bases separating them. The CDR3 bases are TGTGCCATCAGGGAGACAGATGGTCTTCAGCCCCAGCATTTT. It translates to CAIRETDGLQPQHF.

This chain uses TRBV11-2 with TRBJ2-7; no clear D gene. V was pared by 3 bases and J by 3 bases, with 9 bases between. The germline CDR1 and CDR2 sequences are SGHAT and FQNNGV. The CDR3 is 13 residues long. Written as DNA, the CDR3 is TGTGCCAGCAGCTTCCCTAGTAACTACGAGCAGTACTTC. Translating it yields CASSFPSNYEQYF.

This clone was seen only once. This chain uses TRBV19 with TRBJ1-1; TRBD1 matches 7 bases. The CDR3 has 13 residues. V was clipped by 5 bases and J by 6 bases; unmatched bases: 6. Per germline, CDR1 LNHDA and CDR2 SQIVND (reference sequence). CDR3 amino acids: CASSLRGQPEAFF. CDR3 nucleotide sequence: TGTGCCAGTAGTCTCCGGGGACAGCCTGAAGCTTTCTTT.

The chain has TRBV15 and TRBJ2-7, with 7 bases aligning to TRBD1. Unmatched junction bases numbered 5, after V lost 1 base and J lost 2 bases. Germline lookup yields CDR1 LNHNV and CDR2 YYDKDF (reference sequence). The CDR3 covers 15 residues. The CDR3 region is CATSRGTTGTYEQYF. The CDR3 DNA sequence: TGTGCCACCAGCAGAGGGACGACAGGGACCTACGAGCAGTACTTC.

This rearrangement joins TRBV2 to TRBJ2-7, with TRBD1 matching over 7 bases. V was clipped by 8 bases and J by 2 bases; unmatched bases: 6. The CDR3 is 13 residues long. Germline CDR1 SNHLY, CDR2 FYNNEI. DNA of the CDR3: TGTGCCAGCTTCCGGGACAGCACCTACGAGCAGTACTTC. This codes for CASFRDSTYEQYF.

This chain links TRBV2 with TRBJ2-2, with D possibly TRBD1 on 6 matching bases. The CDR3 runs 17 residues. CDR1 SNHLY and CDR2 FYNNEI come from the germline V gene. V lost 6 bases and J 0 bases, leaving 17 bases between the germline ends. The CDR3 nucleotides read TGTGCCAGCAGGGGTGACAGGAACAGCGCGAACACCGGGGAGCTGTTTTTT. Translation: CASRGDRNSANTGELFF. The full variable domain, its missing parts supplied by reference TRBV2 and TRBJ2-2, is EPEVTQTPSHQVTQMGQEVILRCVPISNHLYFYWYRQILGQKVEFLVSFYNNEISEKSEIFDDQFSVERPDGSNFTLKIRSTKLEDSAMYFCASRGDRNSANTGELFFGEGSRLTVL.

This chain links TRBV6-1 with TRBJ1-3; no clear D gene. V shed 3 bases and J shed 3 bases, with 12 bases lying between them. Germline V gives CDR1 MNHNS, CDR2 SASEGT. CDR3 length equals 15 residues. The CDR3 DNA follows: TGTGCCAGCAGTGAGGAGTGGGTGGATGGAAACACCATATATTTT. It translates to CASSEEWVDGNTIYF.

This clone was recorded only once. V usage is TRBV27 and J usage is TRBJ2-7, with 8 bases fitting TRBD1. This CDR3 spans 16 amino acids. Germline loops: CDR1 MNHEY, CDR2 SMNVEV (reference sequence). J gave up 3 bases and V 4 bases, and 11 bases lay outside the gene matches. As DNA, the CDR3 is TGTGCCAGCAGTTATTTCCCGGGACAGGTCCTCTACGAGCAGTACTTC. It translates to CASSYFPGQVLYEQYF.

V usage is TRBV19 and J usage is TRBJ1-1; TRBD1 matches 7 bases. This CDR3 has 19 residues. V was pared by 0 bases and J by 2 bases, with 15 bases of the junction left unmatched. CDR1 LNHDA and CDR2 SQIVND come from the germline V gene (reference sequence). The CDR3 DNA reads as TGTGCCAGTAGTATAGATACTGACAGGGTAATCACCCCTAACACTGAAGCTTTCTTT. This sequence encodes CASSIDTDRVITPNTEAFF. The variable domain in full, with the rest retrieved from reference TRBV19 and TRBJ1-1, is DGGITQSPKYLFRKEGQNVTLSCEQNLNHDAMYWYRQDPGQGLRLIYYSQIVNDFQKGDIAEGYSVSREKKESFPLTVTSAQKNPTAFYLCASSIDTDRVITPNTEAFFGQGTRLTVV.

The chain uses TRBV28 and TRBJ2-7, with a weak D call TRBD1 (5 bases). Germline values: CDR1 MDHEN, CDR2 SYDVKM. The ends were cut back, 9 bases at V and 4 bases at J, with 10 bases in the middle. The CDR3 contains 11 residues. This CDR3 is CASDSFYEQYF. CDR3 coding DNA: TGTGCCAGTGACAGCTTTTACGAGCAGTACTTC. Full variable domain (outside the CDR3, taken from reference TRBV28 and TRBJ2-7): DVKVTQSSRYLVKRTGEKVFLECVQDMDHENMFWYRQDPGLGLRLIYFSYDVKMKEKGDIPEGYSVSREKKERFSLILESASTNQTSMYLCASDSFYEQYFGPGTRLTVT.

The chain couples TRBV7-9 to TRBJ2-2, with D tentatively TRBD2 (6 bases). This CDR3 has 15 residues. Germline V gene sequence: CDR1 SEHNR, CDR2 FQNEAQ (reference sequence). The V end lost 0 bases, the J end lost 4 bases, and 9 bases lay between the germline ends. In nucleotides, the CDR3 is TGTGCCAGCAGCTTAGCGGGAGGTCTCACCGGGGAGCTGTTTTTT. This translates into CASSLAGGLTGELFF. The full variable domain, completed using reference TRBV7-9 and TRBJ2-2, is DTGVSQNPRHKITKRGQNVTFRCDPISEHNRLYWYRQTLGQGPEFLTYFQNEAQLEKSRLLSDRFSAERPKGSFSTLEIQRTEQGDSAMYLCASSLAGGLTGELFFGEGSRLTVL.

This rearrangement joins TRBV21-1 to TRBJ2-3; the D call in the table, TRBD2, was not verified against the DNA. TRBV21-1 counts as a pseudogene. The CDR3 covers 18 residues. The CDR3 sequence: CASSLKRREGGARDTQYF. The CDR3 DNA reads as TGTGCCAGCAGCCTCAAGCGACGGGAGGGGGGTGCAAGAGATACGCAGTATTTT.

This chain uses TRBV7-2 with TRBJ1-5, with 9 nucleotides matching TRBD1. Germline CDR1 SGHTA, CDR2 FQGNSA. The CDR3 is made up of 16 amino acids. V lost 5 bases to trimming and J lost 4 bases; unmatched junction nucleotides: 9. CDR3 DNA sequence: TGTGCCAGCAGCGAGAGAAGGGGGACAGGGAATCAGCCCCAGCATTTT. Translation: CASSERRGTGNQPQHF.

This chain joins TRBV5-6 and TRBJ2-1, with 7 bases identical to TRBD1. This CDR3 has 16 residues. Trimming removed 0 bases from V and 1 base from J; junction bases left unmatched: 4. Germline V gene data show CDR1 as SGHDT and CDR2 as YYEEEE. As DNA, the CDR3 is TGTGCCAGCAGCTTGGATACAGGGGTGTCCTACAATGAGCAGTTCTTC. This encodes CASSLDTGVSYNEQFF.

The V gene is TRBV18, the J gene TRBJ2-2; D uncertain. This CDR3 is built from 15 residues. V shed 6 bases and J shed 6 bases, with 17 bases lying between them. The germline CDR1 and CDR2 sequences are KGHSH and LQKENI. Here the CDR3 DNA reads TGTGCCAGCTCCCTGACACCTACCCTCTCCGGGGAGCTGTTTTTT. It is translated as CASSLTPTLSGELFF.

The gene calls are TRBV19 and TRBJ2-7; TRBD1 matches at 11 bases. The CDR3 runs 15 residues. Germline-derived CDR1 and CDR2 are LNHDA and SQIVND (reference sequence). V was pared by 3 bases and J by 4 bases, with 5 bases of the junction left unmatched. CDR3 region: CASSIGTGGGYEQYF. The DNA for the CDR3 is TGTGCCAGTAGTATCGGGACAGGGGGGGGATACGAGCAGTACTTC.

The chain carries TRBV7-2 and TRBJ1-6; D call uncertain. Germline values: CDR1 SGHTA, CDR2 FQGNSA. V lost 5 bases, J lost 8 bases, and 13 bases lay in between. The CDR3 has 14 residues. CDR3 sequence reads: CASSPEVVYSPLHF. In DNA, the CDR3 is TGTGCCAGCAGCCCTGAGGTAGTTTATTCACCCCTCCACTTT.

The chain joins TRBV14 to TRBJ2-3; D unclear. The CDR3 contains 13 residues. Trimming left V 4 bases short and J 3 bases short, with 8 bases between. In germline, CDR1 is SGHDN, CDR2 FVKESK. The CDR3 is CASSPPMTDTQYF. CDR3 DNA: TGTGCCAGCAGCCCACCTATGACAGATACGCAGTATTTT. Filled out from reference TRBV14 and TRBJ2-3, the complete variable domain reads EAGVTQFPSHSVIEKGQTVTLRCDPISGHDNLYWYRRVMGKEIKFLLHFVKESKQDESGMPNNRFLAERTGGTYSTLKVQPAELEDSGVYFCASSPPMTDTQYFGPGTRLTVL.

CDR3 residues: CASSLDGWSRGRQYF. CDR3 in DNA: TGTGCCAGCAGCTTAGATGGTTGGAGCAGGGGAAGGCAGTACTTC. The genes are TRBV7-9 and TRBJ2-7, with a possible D match to TRBD1 (6 bases). The V gene lost 1 base and the J gene lost 9 bases, with 19 bases spanning the gap. In germline, CDR1 is SEHNR, CDR2 FQNEAQ (reference sequence). The CDR3 length is 15 residues.

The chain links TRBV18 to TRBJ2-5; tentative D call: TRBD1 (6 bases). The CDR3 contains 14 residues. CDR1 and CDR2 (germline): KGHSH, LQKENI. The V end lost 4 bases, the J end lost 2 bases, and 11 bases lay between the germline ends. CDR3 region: CASSQNGQQETQYF. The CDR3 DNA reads TGTGCCAGCTCACAGAACGGACAGCAAGAGACCCAGTACTTC. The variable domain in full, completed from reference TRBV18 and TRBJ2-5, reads NAGVMQNPRHLVRRRGQEARLRCSPMKGHSHVYWYRQLPEEGLKFMVYLQKENIIDESGMPKERFSAEFPKEGPSILRIQQVVRGDSAAYFCASSQNGQQETQYFGPGTRLLVL.

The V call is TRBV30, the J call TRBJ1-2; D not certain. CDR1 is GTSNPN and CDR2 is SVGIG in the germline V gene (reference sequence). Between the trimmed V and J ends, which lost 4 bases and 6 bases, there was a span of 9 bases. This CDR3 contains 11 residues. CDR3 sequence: CAWNAGNGYTF. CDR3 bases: TGTGCCTGGAATGCGGGCAATGGCTACACCTTC. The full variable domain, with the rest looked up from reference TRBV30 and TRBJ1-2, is SQTIHQWPATLVQPVGSPLSLECTVEGTSNPNLYWYRQAAGRGLQLLFYSVGIGQISSEVPQNLSASRPQDRQFILSSKKLLLSDSGFYLCAWNAGNGYTFGSGTRLTVV.

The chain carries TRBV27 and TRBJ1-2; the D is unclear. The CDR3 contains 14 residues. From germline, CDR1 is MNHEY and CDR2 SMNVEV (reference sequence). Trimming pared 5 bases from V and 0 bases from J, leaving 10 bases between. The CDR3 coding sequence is TGTGCCAGCAGTGGACTTCCAGCTAACTATGGCTACACCTTC. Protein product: CASSGLPANYGYTF.

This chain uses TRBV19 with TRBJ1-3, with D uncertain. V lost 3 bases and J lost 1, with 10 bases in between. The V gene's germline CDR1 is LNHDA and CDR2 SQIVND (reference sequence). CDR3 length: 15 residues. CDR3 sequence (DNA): TGTGCCAGTAGTATGGAGGGCAGATCTGGAAACACCATATATTTT. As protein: CASSMEGRSGNTIYF.

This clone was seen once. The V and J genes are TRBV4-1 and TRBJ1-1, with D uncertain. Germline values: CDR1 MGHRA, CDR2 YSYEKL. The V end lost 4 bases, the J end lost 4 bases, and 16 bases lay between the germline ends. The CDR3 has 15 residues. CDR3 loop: CASSLTGGGGTEAFF. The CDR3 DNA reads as TGCGCCAGCAGCCTGACGGGAGGTGGTGGCACTGAAGCTTTCTTT.